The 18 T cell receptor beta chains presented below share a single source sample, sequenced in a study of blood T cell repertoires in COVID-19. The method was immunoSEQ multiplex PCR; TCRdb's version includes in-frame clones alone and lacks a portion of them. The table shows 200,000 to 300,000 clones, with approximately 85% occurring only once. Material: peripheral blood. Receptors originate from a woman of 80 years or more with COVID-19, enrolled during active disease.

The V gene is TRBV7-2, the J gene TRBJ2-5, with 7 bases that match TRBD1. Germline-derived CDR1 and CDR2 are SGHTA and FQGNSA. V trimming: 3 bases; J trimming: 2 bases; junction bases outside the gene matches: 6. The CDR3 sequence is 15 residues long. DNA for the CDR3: TGTGCCAGCAGCTTCTACAGGGGACAACAAGAGACCCAGTACTTC. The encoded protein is CASSFYRGQQETQYF.

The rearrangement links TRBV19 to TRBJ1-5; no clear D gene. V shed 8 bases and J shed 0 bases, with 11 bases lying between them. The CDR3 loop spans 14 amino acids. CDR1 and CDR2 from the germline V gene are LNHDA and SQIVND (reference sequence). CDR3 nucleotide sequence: TGTGCCAGTTCTGACACCGTTAGCAATCAGCCCCAGCATTTT. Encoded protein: CASSDTVSNQPQHF.

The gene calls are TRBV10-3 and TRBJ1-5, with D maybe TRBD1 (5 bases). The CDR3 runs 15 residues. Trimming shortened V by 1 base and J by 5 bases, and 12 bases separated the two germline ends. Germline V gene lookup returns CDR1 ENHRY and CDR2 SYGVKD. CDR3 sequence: CAISELGTWDQPQHF. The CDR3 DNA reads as TGTGCCATCAGTGAGTTGGGGACTTGGGATCAGCCCCAGCATTTT.

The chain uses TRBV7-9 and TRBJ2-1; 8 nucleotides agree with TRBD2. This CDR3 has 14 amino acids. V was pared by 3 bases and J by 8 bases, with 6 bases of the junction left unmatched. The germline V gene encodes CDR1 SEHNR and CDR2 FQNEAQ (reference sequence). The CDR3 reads CASSFGGAVDEQFF. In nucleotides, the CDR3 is TGTGCCAGCAGCTTCGGGGGGGCCGTCGATGAGCAGTTCTTC.

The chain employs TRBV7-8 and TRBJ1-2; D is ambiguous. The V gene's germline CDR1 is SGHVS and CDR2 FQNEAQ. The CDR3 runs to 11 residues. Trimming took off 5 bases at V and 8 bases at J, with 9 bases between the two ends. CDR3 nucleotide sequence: TGTGCCAGCAGCCTGTACCGGGGCTACACCTTC. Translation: CASSLYRGYTF.

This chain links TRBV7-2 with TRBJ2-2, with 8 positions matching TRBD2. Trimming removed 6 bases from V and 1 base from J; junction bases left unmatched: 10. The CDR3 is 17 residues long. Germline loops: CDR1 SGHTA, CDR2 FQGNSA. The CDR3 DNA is TGTGCCAGCAGGATAACGGCCGGGACTAGGAACACCGGGGAGCTGTTTTTT. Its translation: CASRITAGTRNTGELFF.

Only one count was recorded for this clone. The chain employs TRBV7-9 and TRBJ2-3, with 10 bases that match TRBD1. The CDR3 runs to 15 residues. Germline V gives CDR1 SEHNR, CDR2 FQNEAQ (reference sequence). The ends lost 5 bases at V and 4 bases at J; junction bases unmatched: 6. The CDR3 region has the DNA TGTGCCAGCAGCCCAGACAGGGGGCGAGCAGATACGCAGTATTTT. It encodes CASSPDRGRADTQYF.

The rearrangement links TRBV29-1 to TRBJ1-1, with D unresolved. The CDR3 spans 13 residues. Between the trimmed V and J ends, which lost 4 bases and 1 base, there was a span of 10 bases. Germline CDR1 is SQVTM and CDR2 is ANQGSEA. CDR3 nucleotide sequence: TGCAGCGTTGGGGAGAGACAGAACACTGAAGCTTTCTTT. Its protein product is CSVGERQNTEAFF.

CDR3 in amino acids: CASSLARGGGELFF. CDR3 in DNA: TGTGCCAGCAGCTTAGCGCGAGGTGGCGGGGAGCTGTTTTTT. The V call is TRBV11-1, the J call TRBJ2-2; D is unclear. V was cut by 0 bases and J by 7 bases, with 9 bases left in between. CDR3 size: 14 residues. Germline V lookup: CDR1 SGHAT, CDR2 FQDESV (reference sequence).

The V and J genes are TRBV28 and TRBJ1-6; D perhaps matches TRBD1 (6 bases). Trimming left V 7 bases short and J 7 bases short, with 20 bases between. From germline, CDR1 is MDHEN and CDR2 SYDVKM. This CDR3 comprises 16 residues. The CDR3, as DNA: TGTGCCAGCAACGTCCCCAGGACAGTTCGGAATTCACCCCTCCACTTT. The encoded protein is CASNVPRTVRNSPLHF.

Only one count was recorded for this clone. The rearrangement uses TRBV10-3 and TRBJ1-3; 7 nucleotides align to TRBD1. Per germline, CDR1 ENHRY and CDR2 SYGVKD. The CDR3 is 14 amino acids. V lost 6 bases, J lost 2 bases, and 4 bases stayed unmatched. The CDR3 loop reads CAIRLTGTGNTIYF. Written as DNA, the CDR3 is TGTGCCATCAGATTGACAGGGACTGGAAACACCATATATTTT.

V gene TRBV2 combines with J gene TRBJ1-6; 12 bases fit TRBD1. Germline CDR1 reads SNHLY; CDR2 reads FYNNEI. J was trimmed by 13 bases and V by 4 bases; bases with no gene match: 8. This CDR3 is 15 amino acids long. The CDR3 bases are TGTGCCAGCAGTGCCGTGGGACAGGGGGCGCGTCCCCTCCACTTT. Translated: CASSAVGQGARPLHF.

The CDR3 DNA reads as TGTGCCAGCAGCCCCCCCGGCAACAGGGGAAGCTACACCTTC. Encoded protein: CASSPPGNRGSYTF. V gene TRBV27 combines with J gene TRBJ1-2; TRBD1 aligns across 7 bases. From germline, CDR1 is MNHEY and CDR2 SMNVEV (reference sequence). The CDR3 runs to 14 residues. Trimming took 6 bases from V and 9 from J; bases not matched to a gene: 13.

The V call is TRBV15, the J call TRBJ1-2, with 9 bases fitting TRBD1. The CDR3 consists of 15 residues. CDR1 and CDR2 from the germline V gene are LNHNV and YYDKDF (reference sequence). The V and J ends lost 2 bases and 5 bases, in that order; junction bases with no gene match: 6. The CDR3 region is CATSRTGGQGYGYTF. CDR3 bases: TGTGCCACCAGCAGAACAGGGGGCCAGGGGTATGGCTACACCTTC.

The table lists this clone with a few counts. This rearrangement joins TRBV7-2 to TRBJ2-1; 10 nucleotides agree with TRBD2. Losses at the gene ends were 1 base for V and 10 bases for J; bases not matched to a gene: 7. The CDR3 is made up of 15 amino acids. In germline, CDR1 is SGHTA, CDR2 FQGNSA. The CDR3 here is CASSLGTSGVGEQFF. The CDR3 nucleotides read TGTGCCAGCAGCTTAGGCACTAGCGGGGTTGGGGAGCAGTTCTTC.

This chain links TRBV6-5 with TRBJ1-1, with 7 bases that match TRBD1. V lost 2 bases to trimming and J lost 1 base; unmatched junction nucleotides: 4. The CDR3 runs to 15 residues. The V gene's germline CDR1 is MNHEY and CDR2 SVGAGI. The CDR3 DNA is TGTGCCAGCAGTTACCAGGGACAGCCGAACACTGAAGCTTTCTTT. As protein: CASSYQGQPNTEAFF.

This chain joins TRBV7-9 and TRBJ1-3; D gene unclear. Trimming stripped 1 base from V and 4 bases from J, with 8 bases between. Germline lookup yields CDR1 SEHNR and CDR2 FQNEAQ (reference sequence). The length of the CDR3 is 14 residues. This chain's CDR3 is CASSLEYIGNTIYF. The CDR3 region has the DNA TGTGCCAGCAGCTTAGAATATATAGGAAACACCATATATTTT.

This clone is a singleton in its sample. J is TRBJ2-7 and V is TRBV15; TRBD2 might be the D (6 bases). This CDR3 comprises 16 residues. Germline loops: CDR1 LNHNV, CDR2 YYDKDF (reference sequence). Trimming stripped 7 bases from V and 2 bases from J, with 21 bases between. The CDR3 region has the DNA TGTGCCACCACCATACGGAAGCGACTAGAGGCCTACGAGCAGTACGTC. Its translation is CATTIRKRLEAYEQYV.